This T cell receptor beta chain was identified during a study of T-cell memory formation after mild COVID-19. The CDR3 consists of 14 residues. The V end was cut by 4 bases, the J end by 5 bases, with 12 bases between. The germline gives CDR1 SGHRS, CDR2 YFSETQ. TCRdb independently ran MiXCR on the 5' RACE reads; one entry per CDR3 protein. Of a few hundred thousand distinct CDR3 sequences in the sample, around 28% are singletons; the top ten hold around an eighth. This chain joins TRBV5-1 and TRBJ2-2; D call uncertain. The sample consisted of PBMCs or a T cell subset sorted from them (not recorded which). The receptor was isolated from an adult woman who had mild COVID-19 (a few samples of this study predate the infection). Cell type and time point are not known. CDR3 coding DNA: TGCGCCAGCAGCGACACGTTCTCAACCGGGGAGCTGTTTTTT. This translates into CASSDTFSTGELFF.